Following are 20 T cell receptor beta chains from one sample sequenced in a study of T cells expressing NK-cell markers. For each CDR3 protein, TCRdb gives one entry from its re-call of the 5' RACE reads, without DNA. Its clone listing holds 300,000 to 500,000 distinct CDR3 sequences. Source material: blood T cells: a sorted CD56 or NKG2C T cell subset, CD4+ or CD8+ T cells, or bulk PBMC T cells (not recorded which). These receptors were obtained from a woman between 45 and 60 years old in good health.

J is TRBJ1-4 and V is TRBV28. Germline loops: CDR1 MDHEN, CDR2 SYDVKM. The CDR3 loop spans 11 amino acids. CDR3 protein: CASRYSEKLFF.

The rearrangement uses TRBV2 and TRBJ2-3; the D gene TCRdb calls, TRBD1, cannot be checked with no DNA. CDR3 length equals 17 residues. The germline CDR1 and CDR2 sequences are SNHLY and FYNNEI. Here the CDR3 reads CASSAGQGRRSTDTQYF.

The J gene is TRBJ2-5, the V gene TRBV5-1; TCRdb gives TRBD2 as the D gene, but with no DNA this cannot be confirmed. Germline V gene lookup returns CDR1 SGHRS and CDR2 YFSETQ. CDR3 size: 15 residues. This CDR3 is CASSLDRPRGETQYF.

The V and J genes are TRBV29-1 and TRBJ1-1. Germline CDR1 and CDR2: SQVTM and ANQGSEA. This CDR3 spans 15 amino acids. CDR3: CSVQEGQGYGTEAFF.

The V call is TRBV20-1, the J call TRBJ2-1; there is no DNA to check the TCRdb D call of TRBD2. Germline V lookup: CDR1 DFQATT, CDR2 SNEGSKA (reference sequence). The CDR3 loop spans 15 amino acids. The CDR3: CSARQGPSEVNEQFF.

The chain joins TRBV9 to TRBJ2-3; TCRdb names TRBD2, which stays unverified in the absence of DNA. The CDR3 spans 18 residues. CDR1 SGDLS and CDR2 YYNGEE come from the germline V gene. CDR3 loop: CASSPRLTSGSGTDTQYF.

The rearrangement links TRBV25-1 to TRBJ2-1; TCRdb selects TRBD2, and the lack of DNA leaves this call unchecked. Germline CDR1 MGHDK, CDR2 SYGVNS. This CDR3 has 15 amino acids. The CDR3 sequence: CASSDVPSGKDEQFF.

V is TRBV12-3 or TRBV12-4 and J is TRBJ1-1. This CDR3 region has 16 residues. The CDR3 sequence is CASSLPPSRVSSEAFF.

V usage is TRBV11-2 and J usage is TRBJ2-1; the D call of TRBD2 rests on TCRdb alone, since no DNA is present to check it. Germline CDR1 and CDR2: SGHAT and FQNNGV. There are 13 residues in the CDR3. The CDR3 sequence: CASSYGSGYEQFF.

CDR3 protein: CASSRQIQETQYF. V is TRBV7-2 and J is TRBJ2-5; without DNA, the TCRdb call of TRBD1 cannot be checked. CDR3 size: 13 residues. Germline lookup yields CDR1 SGHTA and CDR2 FQGNSA.

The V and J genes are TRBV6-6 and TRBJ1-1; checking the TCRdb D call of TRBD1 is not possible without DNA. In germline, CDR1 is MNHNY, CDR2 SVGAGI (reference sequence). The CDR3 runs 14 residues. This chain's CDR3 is CASIRGGRQGQAFF.

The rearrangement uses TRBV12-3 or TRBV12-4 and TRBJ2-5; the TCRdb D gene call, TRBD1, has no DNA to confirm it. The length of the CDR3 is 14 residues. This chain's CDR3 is CASSFPGSGVTQYF.

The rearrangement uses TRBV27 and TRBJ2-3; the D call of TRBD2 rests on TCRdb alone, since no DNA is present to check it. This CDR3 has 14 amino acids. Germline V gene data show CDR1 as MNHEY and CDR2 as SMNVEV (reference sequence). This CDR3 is CASNPAGDTDTQYF.

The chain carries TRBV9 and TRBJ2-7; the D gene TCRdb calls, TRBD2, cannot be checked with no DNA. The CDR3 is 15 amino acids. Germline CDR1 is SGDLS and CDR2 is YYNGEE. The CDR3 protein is CASSVGPSGSHEQYF.

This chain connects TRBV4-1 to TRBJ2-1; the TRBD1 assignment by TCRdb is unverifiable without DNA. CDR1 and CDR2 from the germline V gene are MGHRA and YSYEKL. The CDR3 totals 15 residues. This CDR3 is CASSQGQGAYNEQFF.

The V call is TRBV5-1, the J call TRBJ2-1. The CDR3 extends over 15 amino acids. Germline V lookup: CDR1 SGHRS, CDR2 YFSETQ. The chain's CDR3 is CASSLVGRADNEQFF.

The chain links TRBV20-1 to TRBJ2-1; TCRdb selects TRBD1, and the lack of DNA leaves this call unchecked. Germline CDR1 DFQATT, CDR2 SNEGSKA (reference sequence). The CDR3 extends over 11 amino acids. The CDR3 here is CSARVADRWFF.

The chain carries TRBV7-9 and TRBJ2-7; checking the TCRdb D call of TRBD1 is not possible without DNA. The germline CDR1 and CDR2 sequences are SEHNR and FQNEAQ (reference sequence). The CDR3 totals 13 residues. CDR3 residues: CASSPTGTGKAYF.

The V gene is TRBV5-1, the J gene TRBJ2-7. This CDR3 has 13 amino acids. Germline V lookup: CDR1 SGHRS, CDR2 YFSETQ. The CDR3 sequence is CASSLELYLEQYF.

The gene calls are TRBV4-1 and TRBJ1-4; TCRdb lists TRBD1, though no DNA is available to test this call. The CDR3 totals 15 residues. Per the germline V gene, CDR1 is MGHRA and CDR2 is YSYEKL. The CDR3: CASSQPGQGIWKLFF.